This TCR beta chain originates from a study of T cell responses to AZD1222 COVID-19 vaccine. Study-level results: Rises in breadth and depth of Spike-specific TCRs came after two AZD1222 doses. Recipients of AZD1222 seropositive at baseline numbered only 6 or 7.

Repertoires were generated with immunoSEQ multiplex PCR, while TCRdb's copy carries only in-frame clones and drops some. The sample consists of around 45,000 clones, roughly 75% of them appearing once. As regards this clone: Antigen unknown.

The CDR3 runs to 16 residues. Germline values: CDR1 LNHNV, CDR2 YYDKDF (reference sequence). V lost 2 bases, J lost 6 bases, and 17 bases lay in between. This clonotype was sampled from an adult who received the MenACWY meningococcal vaccine as a control. V is TRBV15 and J is TRBJ1-5; D might be TRBD1 (6 bases). The specimen was peripheral blood, collected 28 days after the second dose of the MenACWY control vaccine. The DNA for the CDR3 is TGTGCCACCAGCAGATACATTAACCCCAGGGGTCAGCCCCAGCATTTT. It is translated as CATSRYINPRGQPQHF.